The clone carrying this TCR beta chain was seen a single time. Antigen unknown. In the same sample, other DNA sequences code for this CDR3. Sequencing used immunoSEQ multiplex PCR; TCRdb keeps in-frame clones, though not all of them. The sample consists of roughly 2,500,000 clones, 93% of them appearing once. The data originate from a study of shared clonotypes between healthy human individuals. Germline V lookup: CDR1 SGHRS, CDR2 YFSETQ. V lost 4 bases, J lost 0 bases, and 9 bases lay in between. The CDR3 runs 14 residues. Study-level points and caveats: Generation probabilities were higher for clonotypes shared across all four sorted-subset donors than for unshared ones. It was the few donors that limited the genetic and exposure-history diversity represented.

Sequences were obtained from naive CD4+ T cells from PBMCs. Specified subset: CD45RA+ positively selected. V usage is TRBV5-1 and J usage is TRBJ2-3; no reliable D call. This receptor was identified in a man aged 18 to 29 in good health. Some clones in this sample may be carry-over from other donors' samples. The CDR3 spells CASSPPGSTDTQYF. Here the CDR3 DNA reads TGCGCCAGCAGCCCCCCCGGAAGCACAGATACGCAGTATTTT.